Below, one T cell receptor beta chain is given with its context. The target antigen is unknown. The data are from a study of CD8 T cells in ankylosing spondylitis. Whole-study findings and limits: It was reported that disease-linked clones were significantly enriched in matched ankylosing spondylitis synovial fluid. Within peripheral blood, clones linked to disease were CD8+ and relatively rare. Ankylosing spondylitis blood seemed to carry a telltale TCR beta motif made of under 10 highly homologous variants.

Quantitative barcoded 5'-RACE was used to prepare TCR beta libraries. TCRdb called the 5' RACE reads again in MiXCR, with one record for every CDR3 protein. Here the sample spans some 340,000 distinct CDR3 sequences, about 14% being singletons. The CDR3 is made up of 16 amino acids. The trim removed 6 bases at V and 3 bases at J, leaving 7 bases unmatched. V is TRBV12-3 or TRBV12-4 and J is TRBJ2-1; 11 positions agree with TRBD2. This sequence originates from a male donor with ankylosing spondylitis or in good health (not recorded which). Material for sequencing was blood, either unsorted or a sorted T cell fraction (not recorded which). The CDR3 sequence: CASSPGLAAYYNEQFF. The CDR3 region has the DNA TGTGCCAGCAGCCCGGGACTAGCGGCCTACTACAATGAGCAGTTCTTC.